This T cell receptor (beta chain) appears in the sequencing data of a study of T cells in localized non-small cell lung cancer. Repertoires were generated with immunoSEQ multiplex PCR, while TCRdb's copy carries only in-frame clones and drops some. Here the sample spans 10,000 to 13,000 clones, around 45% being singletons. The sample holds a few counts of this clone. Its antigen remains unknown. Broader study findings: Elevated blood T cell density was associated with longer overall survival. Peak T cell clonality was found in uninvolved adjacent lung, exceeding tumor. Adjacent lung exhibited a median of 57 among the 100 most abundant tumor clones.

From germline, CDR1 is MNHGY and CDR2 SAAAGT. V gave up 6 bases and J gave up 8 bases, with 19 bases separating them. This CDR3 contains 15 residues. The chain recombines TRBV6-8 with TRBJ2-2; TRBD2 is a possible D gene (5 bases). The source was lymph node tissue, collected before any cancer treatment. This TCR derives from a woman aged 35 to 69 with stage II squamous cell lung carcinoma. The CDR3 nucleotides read TGTGCCAGCAGGAGCCAGACGCTACTAGGGGGGGAGCTGTTTTTT. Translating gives CASRSQTLLGGELFF.